A selection of T cell receptor beta chains follows, all from one sample in a study of beta chain features in type 1 diabetes. Using immunoSEQ multiplex PCR, the repertoire was profiled, and TCRdb retains in-frame clones only, with some absent. This sample has 160,000 or so clones, with almost 65% found just once. Material for sequencing was naive CD4+ T cells from blood. These receptors originate from a man aged 25-40 years with type 1 diabetes. Each CDR3 is given with its conserved first and last residue. A D gene is named only where the DNA matches it firmly.

NA TRBV23-1 CASSQSLHLGVGNQPQHF
NA TRBV30 CAWSSVTYGYTF
NA TRBV4-1 CASSQETGLTFSYEQYF
NA TRBV7-2 CASSPYSTYEQYF
TRBD1 TRBV30 CAWNPGGPYEQYF
NA TRBV29-1 CSVTLGGMNTEAFF
NA TRBV29-1 CSAGSNQPQHF
NA TRBV2 CASSVTTGNNEQFF
TRBD1 TRBV29-1 CSVGTGGAGANVLTF
NA TRBV5-6 CASSLTSSSYEQYF
TRBD1 TRBV12-5 CASGLVPGQSTDTQYF
NA TRBV2 CASSEDHNTEAFF
NA TRBV7-2 CASSLSRDSYNEQFF
TRBD1 TRBV30 CAWSPGQYYGYTF
TRBD1 TRBV5-4 CASSTEGQHSPLHF
NA TRBV25-1 CASSVWGIDDTEAFF
NA TRBV29-1 CSVPGGSDNYGYTF
NA TRBV5-1 CASSPSTETQYF
TRBD2 TRBV25-1 CASSEFPSGGLGETQYF
NA TRBV4-1 CASSLERQALNNGYTF
NA TRBV13 CASSKRDGGETQYF
NA TRBV25-1 CASSESPGSYEQYF
NA TRBV29-1 CSVGSGRDPQHF
TRBD1 TRBV9 CASSVQGAGYGYTF
NA TRBV30 CAWSPWMPSGNTIYF
NA TRBV20-1 CSASNRNEQFF
NA TRBV4-3 CASSQDVGREQYF